This T cell receptor (beta chain) was captured by sequencing in a study of blood T cell repertoires in COVID-19. On the study more broadly: Acute and convalescent COVID-19 specimens originated in the United States, Italy and Spain. Nucleic acid was either cDNA or gDNA, and it came from T cells, B-cell-depleted T cells, or PBMCs.

In the authors' methods: Amplified reference gene primers provided the basis for estimating nucleated cell counts. Some clones are missing from TCRdb's copy, which holds only in-frame ones; the method was immunoSEQ multiplex PCR. V, J and clone size are those of that table, while D and trimming were read from the DNA. The repertoire has about 200,000 clones, almost 85% of them found once; the top ten carry 6% to 8%. Germline V gives CDR1 SNHLY, CDR2 FYNNEI. The CDR3 has 13 residues. V lost 3 bases to trimming and J lost 3 bases, with 9 bases between them. The receptor was isolated from a human donor with acute or convalescent COVID-19. The donor label of this sample is uncertain. The rearrangement joins TRBV2 to TRBJ2-7; D gene uncertain. The sequenced sample was peripheral blood. CDR3 amino acids: CASSDAVNYEQYF. CDR3 sequence (DNA): TGTGCCAGCAGTGATGCAGTTAACTACGAGCAGTACTTC.